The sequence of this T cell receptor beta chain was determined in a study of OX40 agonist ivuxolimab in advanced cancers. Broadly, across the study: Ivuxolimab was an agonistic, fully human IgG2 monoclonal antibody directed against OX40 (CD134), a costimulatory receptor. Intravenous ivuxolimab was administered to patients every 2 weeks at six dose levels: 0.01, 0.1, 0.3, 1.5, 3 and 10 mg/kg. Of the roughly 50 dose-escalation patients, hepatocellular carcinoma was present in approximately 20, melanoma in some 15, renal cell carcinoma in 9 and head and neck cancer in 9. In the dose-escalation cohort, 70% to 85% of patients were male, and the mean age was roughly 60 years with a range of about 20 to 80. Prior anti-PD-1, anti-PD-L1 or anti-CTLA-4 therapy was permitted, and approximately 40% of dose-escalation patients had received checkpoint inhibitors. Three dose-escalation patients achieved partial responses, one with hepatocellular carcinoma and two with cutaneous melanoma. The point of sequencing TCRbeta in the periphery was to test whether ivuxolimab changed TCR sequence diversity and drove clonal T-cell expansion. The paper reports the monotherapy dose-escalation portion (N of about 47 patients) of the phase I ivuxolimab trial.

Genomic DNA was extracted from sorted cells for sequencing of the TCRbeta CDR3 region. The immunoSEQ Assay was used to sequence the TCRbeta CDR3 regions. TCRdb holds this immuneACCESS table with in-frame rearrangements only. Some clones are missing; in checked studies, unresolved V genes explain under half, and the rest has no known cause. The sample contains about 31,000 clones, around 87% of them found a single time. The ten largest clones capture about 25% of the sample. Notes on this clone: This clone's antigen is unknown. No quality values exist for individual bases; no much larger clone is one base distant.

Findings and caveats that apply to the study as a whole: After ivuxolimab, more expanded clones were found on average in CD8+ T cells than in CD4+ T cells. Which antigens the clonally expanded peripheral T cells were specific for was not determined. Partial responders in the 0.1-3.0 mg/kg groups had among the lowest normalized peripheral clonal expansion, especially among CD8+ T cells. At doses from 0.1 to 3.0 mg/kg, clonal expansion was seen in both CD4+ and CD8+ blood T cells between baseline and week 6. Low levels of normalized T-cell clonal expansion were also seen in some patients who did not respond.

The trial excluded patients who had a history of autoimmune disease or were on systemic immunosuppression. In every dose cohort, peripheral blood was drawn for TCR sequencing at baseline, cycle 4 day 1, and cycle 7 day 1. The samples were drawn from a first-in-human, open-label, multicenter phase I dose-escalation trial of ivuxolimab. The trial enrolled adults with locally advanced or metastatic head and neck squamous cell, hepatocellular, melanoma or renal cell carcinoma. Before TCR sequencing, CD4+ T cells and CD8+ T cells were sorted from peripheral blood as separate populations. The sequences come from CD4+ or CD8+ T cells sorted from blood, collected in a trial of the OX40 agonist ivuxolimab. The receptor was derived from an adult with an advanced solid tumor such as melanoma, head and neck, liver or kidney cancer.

The nucleotide sequence is given as TGTGCCAGCAGTACTATTACCCTACCAAATGAGCAGTTCTTC. This sequence encodes CASSTITLPNEQFF. The chain is assembled from TRBV28 and TRBJ2-1, with no confidently assigned D gene. Looking up the germline V gene yields CDR1 MDHEN and CDR2 SYDVKM. From the cysteine up to the phenylalanine, the CDR3 has a length of 14 residues. This entry keeps only the CDR3 DNA: 42 bases, framed from base 1. A distance of 15 bases separates the germline ends of V and J, which lose 5 bases and 7 bases respectively.